Shown below are 5 T cell receptor beta chains from a single sample sequenced in a study of vaccination and CD4 T cells after COVID-19. No cognate antigen is known for these TCRs. Treatment here: roughly 11-day PBMC culture with coronavirus spike peptide pools or control peptides (ViraFEST assay). The Oncomine TCR Beta short-read assay was what sequenced the DNA obtained from cultured CD4+ T cells. TCRdb analysed the PCR reads with MiXCR anew, one entry per CDR3 protein. The sample contains about 20,000 distinct CDR3 sequences, 53% of which appear only once. The specimen was CD4+ T cells from blood, cultured in vitro, collected before SARS-CoV-2 vaccination. These TCRs come from a human donor who had recovered from COVID-19.

This chain uses TRBV6-2 or TRBV6-3 with TRBJ2-1; D could derive from TRBD1 or TRBD2 (5 bases each). Between the trimmed V and J ends, which lost 1 base and 4 bases, there was a span of 11 bases. The CDR3 extends over 15 amino acids. Germline lookup yields CDR1 MNHEY and CDR2 SVGEGT. CDR3 amino acids: CASSYLGERYNEQFF. The CDR3 DNA sequence: TGTGCCAGCAGTTACTTGGGGGAGCGTTACAATGAGCAGTTCTTC.

The chain recombines TRBV27 with TRBJ2-7; 8 bases fit TRBD1. The CDR3 runs to 15 residues. The V segment lost 2 bases and the J segment 9 bases; nucleotides outside the gene matches: 12. CDR1 MNHEY and CDR2 SMNVEV come from the germline V gene (reference sequence). As DNA, the CDR3 is TGTGCCAGCAGTTTAACCGGGACAGGACCACTAGGGCAGTACTTC. Translated, it gives CASSLTGTGPLGQYF.

This sequence joins TRBV28 and TRBJ1-6, with TRBD1 as a possible D gene (5 bases). Germline assignment: CDR1 MDHEN and CDR2 SYDVKM. V gave up 7 bases and J gave up 9 bases, with 19 bases separating them. The CDR3 contains 15 residues. The CDR3 DNA is TGTGCCAGCACCCCTACCCAGGGTTCTACTTCACCCCTCCACTTT. The encoded protein is CASTPTQGSTSPLHF.

This clonotype appeared a few times. This chain connects TRBV24-1 to TRBJ2-7; 10 bases fit TRBD1. The CDR3 is 15 amino acids. Germline values: CDR1 KGHDR, CDR2 SFDVKD. V was clipped by 4 bases and J by 2 bases; unmatched bases: 4. This chain's CDR3 is CATSEGQGWTYEQYF. CDR3 DNA sequence: TGTGCCACCAGTGAGGGACAGGGGTGGACCTACGAGCAGTACTTC.

The V and J genes are TRBV6-1 and TRBJ1-6; perhaps TRBD1 as D (6 bases). The CDR3 extends over 16 amino acids. Germline lookup yields CDR1 MNHNS and CDR2 SASEGT. V was pared by 6 bases and J by 2 bases, with 14 bases between. CDR3 loop: CASRTDRTPYNSPLHF. The CDR3 DNA is TGTGCCAGCAGAACCGACAGGACCCCCTATAATTCACCCCTCCACTTT.